These 27 T cell receptor beta chains share one sample of origin, sequenced in a study of blood T cell repertoires in COVID-19. TCRdb keeps only in-frame clones here, not all; method: immunoSEQ multiplex PCR. The data contain 200,000 to 250,000 clones, around 89% of them seen just once; the ten biggest clones take up 0.87%. The sequencing input was PBMCs or T cells enriched from blood (not recorded which). The receptors were sampled from a man aged 50 to 60 who had been exposed to COVID-19.

The chain joins TRBV11-3 to TRBJ1-6, with 9 bases lining up with TRBD1. Trimming cost V 3 bases and J 7 bases; bases outside gene matches: 10. This CDR3 region has 17 residues. Germline assignment: CDR1 SGHNT and CDR2 YENEEA. Here the CDR3 reads CASSLIPGQGTNSPLHF. The CDR3 region has the DNA TGTGCCAGCAGCTTGATTCCGGGACAGGGAACGAATTCACCCCTCCACTTT.

The rearrangement links TRBV5-1 to TRBJ2-5, with 10 positions matching TRBD1. CDR3 size: 15 residues. Germline CDR1 reads SGHRS; CDR2 reads YFSETQ. The trim removed 3 bases at V and 5 bases at J, leaving 7 bases unmatched. This chain's CDR3 is CASSSTGGAGETQYF. CDR3 nucleotide sequence: TGCGCCAGCAGCTCGACAGGGGGCGCAGGGGAGACCCAGTACTTC.

The chain is built from TRBV2 and TRBJ1-2; perhaps TRBD1 as D (5 bases). CDR1 is SNHLY, CDR2 FYNNEI, per germline. The V gene lost 6 bases and the J gene lost 7 bases, with 12 bases spanning the gap. The CDR3 is 12 residues long. CDR3 residues: CASSLFRVGYTF. The DNA of the CDR3 is TGTGCCAGCAGCCTATTCAGGGTTGGCTACACCTTC.

The chain links TRBV4-1 to TRBJ2-1, with 9 bases that match TRBD2. This CDR3 is built from 13 residues. With 1 base clipped from V and 9 bases from J, the junction kept 1 base outside the gene matches. Germline assignment: CDR1 MGHRA and CDR2 YSYEKL. The CDR3 loop reads CASSQASGTEQFF. In DNA form, the CDR3 reads TGCGCCAGCAGCCAAGCTAGCGGGACTGAGCAGTTCTTC.

V usage is TRBV9 and J usage is TRBJ2-1; D is perhaps TRBD2 (6 bases). Looked up from germline, CDR1 is SGDLS and CDR2 is YYNGEE. V was trimmed by 2 bases and J by 6 bases, leaving 9 bases between them. CDR3 length: 13 amino acids. This CDR3 is CASSVASANEQFF. DNA for the CDR3: TGTGCCAGCAGCGTTGCTAGCGCCAATGAGCAGTTCTTC.

The gene calls are TRBV24-1 and TRBJ1-2, with D perhaps matching TRBD1 (5 bases). The V end lost 1 base, the J end lost 6 bases, and 5 bases lay between the germline ends. The CDR3 is 12 amino acids. Germline loops: CDR1 KGHDR, CDR2 SFDVKD. CDR3 loop: CATSDFRDGYTF. CDR3 DNA sequence: TGTGCCACCAGTGATTTCAGGGATGGCTACACCTTC.

The chain couples TRBV3-1 (or the pseudogene TRBV3-2) to TRBJ2-1; 15 positions match TRBD2. Trimming at V came to 1 base and at J to 6 bases, leaving 10 bases not matched to a gene. Germline loops: CDR1 LGHDT, CDR2 YNNKEL (reference sequence). The CDR3 spans 19 residues. CDR3: CASSQAPGLAGGLSNEQFF. CDR3 nucleotide sequence: TGTGCCAGCAGCCAAGCGCCGGGACTAGCGGGAGGCCTCTCCAATGAGCAGTTCTTC.

The J gene is TRBJ1-3, the V gene TRBV10-3, with no clear D. Trimming stripped 10 bases from V and 0 bases from J, with 7 bases between. Germline CDR1 and CDR2: ENHRY and SYGVKD. There are 12 residues in the CDR3. This CDR3 reads CATKISGNTIYF. CDR3 coding DNA: TGTGCCACTAAGATCTCTGGAAACACCATATATTTT.

The chain uses TRBV11-2 and TRBJ1-6; D is possibly TRBD1 (5 bases). The CDR3 runs to 14 residues. Germline V gene lookup returns CDR1 SGHAT and CDR2 FQNNGV. Trimming took off 2 bases at V and 8 bases at J, with 10 bases between the two ends. This CDR3 reads CASSLTGVDSPLHF. The CDR3 nucleotides read TGTGCCAGCAGCTTAACGGGGGTAGATTCACCCCTCCACTTT.

This clone was recorded at least ten times. The gene calls are TRBV28 and TRBJ2-7; no reliable D call. Per germline, CDR1 MDHEN and CDR2 SYDVKM. V shed 7 bases and J shed 2 bases, with 12 bases lying between them. The CDR3 has 13 amino acids. CDR3: CASNSRQTYEQYF. The CDR3 DNA reads TGTGCCAGCAACTCGAGGCAGACCTACGAGCAGTACTTC.

This chain uses TRBV6-1 with TRBJ2-7; 10 nucleotides agree with TRBD1. This CDR3 comprises 15 residues. J gave up 10 bases and V 2 bases, and 11 bases lay outside the gene matches. The germline V gene has CDR1 MNHNS and CDR2 SASEGT. Here the CDR3 DNA reads TGTGCCAGCAGTGAACCGGGACAGGGGAAGCAAGAACAGTACGTC. Protein sequence: CASSEPGQGKQEQYV.

The V call is TRBV27, the J call TRBJ2-5; 11 bases map to TRBD2. Looked up from germline, CDR1 is MNHEY and CDR2 is SMNVEV (reference sequence). The CDR3 has 15 amino acids. The trim removed 2 bases at V and 4 bases at J, leaving 3 bases unmatched. The CDR3 DNA reads TGTGCCAGCAGTTTAACTAGCGGGAGTGGAGAGACCCAGTACTTC. This encodes CASSLTSGSGETQYF.

V usage is TRBV28 and J usage is TRBJ2-2; 8 bases map to TRBD1. CDR3 length: 16 residues. Trimming removed 5 bases from V and 2 bases from J; junction bases left unmatched: 7. CDR1 is MDHEN and CDR2 is SYDVKM in the germline V gene. The CDR3 bases are TGTGCCAGCAGTCTTCCGGGACAGGCTAACACCGGGGAGCTGTTTTTT. Its translation is CASSLPGQANTGELFF.

DNA of the CDR3: TGTGCCAGCAGCCTAACAGGGACGAACACCGGGGAGCTGTTTTTT. As protein: CASSLTGTNTGELFF. The gene calls are TRBV5-5 and TRBJ2-2; maybe TRBD1 (6 bases). The CDR3 contains 15 residues. Trimming pared 4 bases from V and 0 bases from J, leaving 10 bases between. Germline V gives CDR1 SGHKS, CDR2 YYEKEE (reference sequence).

This chain joins TRBV15 and TRBJ2-7; TRBD1 aligns across 8 bases. Germline assignment: CDR1 LNHNV and CDR2 YYDKDF (reference sequence). V dropped 1 base and J dropped 3; count of bases not matched to a gene: 8. The CDR3 has 16 residues. DNA of the CDR3: TGTGCCACCAGCAGAGGGTCGGGACAGGATATCTACGAGCAGTACTTC. Its protein product is CATSRGSGQDIYEQYF.

A remark on this clone: The same CDR3 also results from other DNA sequences found in this sample. The DNA for the CDR3 is TGTGCCAGCAGTGAGGGGAGAGAGACCCAGTACTTC. As protein: CASSEGRETQYF. The V gene is TRBV2, the J gene TRBJ2-5, with a possible D match to TRBD2 (5 bases). V was cut by 3 bases and J by 4 bases, with 6 bases left in between. Per the germline V gene, CDR1 is SNHLY and CDR2 is FYNNEI. The CDR3 loop spans 12 amino acids.

This chain connects TRBV5-1 to TRBJ2-2; D remains ambiguous. The CDR3 has 14 residues. Between the trimmed V and J ends, which lost 0 bases and 6 bases, there was a span of 9 bases. Germline CDR1 is SGHRS and CDR2 is YFSETQ. The CDR3 nucleotides read TGCGCCAGCAGCTTGGAGTTGACTCCCGGGGAGCTGTTTTTT. Amino acid sequence: CASSLELTPGELFF. The whole variable domain, remainder taken from reference TRBV5-1 and TRBJ2-2, is KAGVTQTPRYLIKTRGQQVTLSCSPISGHRSVSWYQQTPGQGLQFLFEYFSETQRNKGNFPGRFSGRQFSNSRSEMNVSTLELGDSALYLCASSLELTPGELFFGEGSRLTVL.

The chain carries TRBV19 and TRBJ1-2, with TRBD1 matching over 7 bases. J lost 4 bases, V lost 3 bases, and 5 bases had no gene match. Germline CDR1 reads LNHDA; CDR2 reads SQIVND (reference sequence). The CDR3 consists of 14 residues. CDR3 sequence reads: CASSMTGSSYGYTF. The CDR3 DNA reads as TGTGCCAGTAGTATGACAGGGTCAAGCTATGGCTACACCTTC.

In this sample, this clone turned up once. This rearrangement joins TRBV27 to TRBJ1-1; a weak D match, TRBD1 (5 bases). CDR3 length: 14 amino acids. V was pared by 4 bases and J by 4 bases, with 13 bases between. Germline CDR1 and CDR2: MNHEY and SMNVEV (reference sequence). The CDR3, as DNA: TGTGCCAGCAGTTACAAGGGAGGGGCCACTGAAGCTTTCTTT. It encodes CASSYKGGATEAFF.

The chain is built from TRBV13 and TRBJ1-2; 7 bases agree with TRBD1. Germline V CDR1 and CDR2: PRHDT, FYEKMQ (reference sequence). V gave up 5 bases and J gave up 4 bases; unmatched junction bases: 7. The CDR3 loop spans 14 amino acids. CDR3 in DNA: TGTGCCAGCAGCCTGGGGACAGAAGTCTATGGCTACACCTTC. As protein: CASSLGTEVYGYTF.

This clone has more than one count but fewer than ten. The rearrangement uses TRBV5-1 and TRBJ1-1; D might be TRBD1 (6 bases). The V gene's germline CDR1 is SGHRS and CDR2 YFSETQ. The CDR3 spans 15 residues. V was cut by 5 bases and J by 4 bases, with 18 bases left in between. The CDR3 region has the DNA TGCGCCAGCAGAACAAGCACAGGGTCTGCCACTGAAGCTTTCTTT. Its translation: CASRTSTGSATEAFF.

V and J are TRBV7-8 and TRBJ1-6; no reliable D call. The germline CDR1 and CDR2 sequences are SGHVS and FQNEAQ. V was shortened by 3 bases and J by 0 bases, with 9 bases between the two germline ends. The length of the CDR3 is 16 residues. This CDR3 reads CASSFVPSSYNSPLHF. The CDR3 bases are TGTGCCAGCAGCTTCGTGCCGAGCTCCTATAATTCACCCCTCCACTTT.

This chain connects TRBV10-3 to TRBJ1-1; weak D call: TRBD1 (5 bases). The germline CDR1 and CDR2 sequences are ENHRY and SYGVKD. The CDR3 contains 13 residues. V lost 8 bases, J lost 3 bases, and 13 bases lay in between. The CDR3 region has the DNA TGTGCCATCGGGGGGTCTGCGTACACTGAAGCTTTCTTT. This gives the protein CAIGGSAYTEAFF.

This chain joins TRBV28 and TRBJ1-4; no definite D call. The CDR3 is made up of 14 amino acids. Germline CDR1 reads MDHEN; CDR2 reads SYDVKM. Trimming took off 5 bases at V and 7 bases at J, with 14 bases between the two ends. The CDR3 region has the DNA TGTGCCAGCAGTCAGTACAACCACCTTGAAAAACTGTTTTTT. It specifies CASSQYNHLEKLFF.

V usage is TRBV5-1 and J usage is TRBJ2-5; tentatively, D is TRBD1 (6 bases). V lost 5 bases to trimming and J lost 0 bases, with 17 bases between them. This CDR3 has 16 amino acids. The germline V gene encodes CDR1 SGHRS and CDR2 YFSETQ. CDR3: CASSSTTGLYQETQYF. Written as DNA, the CDR3 is TGCGCCAGCAGTTCTACGACAGGTCTGTACCAAGAGACCCAGTACTTC.

The chain employs TRBV4-1 and TRBJ2-3, with D unclear. Trimming took off 6 bases at V and 0 bases at J, with 19 bases between the two ends. The CDR3 consists of 17 residues. Germline CDR1 reads MGHRA; CDR2 reads YSYEKL. For the CDR3, the DNA is TGCGCCAGCAGACGAAAGACCGACACCTGGAGCACAGATACGCAGTATTTT. Translated: CASRRKTDTWSTDTQYF.

The chain joins TRBV28 to TRBJ2-7, with 7 bases fitting TRBD2. V shed 7 bases, J shed 3 bases, and the junction held 3 bases outside the gene matches. Germline CDR1 reads MDHEN; CDR2 reads SYDVKM. The CDR3 is 12 residues long. The CDR3 is CASTTSDYEQYV. DNA for the CDR3: TGTGCCAGCACCACTAGCGACTACGAGCAGTACGTC.